This T cell receptor beta chain was found in a study of TIL therapy for anti-PD-1-resistant metastatic lung cancer. The libraries were made with immunoSEQ v3. This table comes from immunoSEQ multiplex PCR, and its TCRdb copy is limited to in-frame clones, with some not included. The repertoire includes around 100,000 clones, under 70% of them detected once, and approximately 11% sits in the top ten. Germline V gene sequence: CDR1 LNHDA, CDR2 SQIVND (reference sequence). The CDR3 extends over 13 amino acids. The J segment lost 3 bases and the V segment lost 10 bases, leaving 8 bases of the junction unmatched. Time point specified: pre-treatment sample, taken before nivolumab and TIL therapy. Tumor tissue came from excised metastases, mostly pleural nodules or supraclavicular lymph nodes.

The TCR sequence derives from a person between 25 and 80 years old with non-small cell lung cancer. Sequenced material: tumor tissue, taken at baseline. The chain uses TRBV19 and TRBJ2-5, with 7 bases identical to TRBD1. CDR3 loop: CATQGQSEETQYF. CDR3 DNA: TGTGCCACTCAGGGACAGTCCGAAGAGACCCAGTACTTC.